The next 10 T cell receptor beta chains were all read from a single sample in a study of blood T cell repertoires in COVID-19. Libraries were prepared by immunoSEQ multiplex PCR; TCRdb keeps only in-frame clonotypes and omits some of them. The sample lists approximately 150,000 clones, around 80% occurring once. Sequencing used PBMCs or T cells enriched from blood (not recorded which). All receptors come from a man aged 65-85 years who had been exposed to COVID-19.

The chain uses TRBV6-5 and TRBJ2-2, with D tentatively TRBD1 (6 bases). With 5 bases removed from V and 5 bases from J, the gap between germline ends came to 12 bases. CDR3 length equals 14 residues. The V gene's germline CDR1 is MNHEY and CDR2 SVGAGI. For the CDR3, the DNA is TGTGCCAGCAGTCCGAATACAGGGACCGGGGAGCTGTTTTTT. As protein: CASSPNTGTGELFF.

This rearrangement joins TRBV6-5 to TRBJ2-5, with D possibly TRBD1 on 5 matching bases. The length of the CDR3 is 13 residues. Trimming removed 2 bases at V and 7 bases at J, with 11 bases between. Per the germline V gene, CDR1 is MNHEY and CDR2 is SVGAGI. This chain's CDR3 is CASSYEAGRTQYF. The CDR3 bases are TGTGCCAGCAGTTACGAGGCAGGGCGGACCCAGTACTTC.

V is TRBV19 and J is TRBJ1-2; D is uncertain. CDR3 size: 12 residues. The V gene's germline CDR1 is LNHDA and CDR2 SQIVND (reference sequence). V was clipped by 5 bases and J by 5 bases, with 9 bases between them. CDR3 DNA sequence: TGTGCCAGTAGTGCAGGATTTTATGGCTACACCTTC. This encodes CASSAGFYGYTF.

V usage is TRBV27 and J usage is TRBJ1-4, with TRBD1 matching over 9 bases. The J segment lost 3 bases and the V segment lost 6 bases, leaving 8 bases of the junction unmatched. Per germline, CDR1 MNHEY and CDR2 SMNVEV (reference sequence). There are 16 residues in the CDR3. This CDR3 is CASRIGQGRANEKLFF. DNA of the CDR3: TGTGCCAGCAGGATAGGACAGGGGCGCGCTAATGAAAAACTGTTTTTT.

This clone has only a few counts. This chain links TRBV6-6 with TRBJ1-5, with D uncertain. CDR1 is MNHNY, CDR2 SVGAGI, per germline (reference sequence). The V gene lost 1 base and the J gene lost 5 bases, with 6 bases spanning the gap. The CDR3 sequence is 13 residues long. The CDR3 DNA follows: TGTGCCAGCAGTTACTTGAGCTATCAGCCCCAGCATTTT. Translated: CASSYLSYQPQHF.

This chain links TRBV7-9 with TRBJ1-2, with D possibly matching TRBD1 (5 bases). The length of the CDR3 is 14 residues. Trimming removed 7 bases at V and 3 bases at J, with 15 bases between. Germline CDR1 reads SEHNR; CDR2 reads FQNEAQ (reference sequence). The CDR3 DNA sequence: TGTGCCAGCACCCTGTGGGGGGGTGACTATGGCTACACCTTC. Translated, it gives CASTLWGGDYGYTF.

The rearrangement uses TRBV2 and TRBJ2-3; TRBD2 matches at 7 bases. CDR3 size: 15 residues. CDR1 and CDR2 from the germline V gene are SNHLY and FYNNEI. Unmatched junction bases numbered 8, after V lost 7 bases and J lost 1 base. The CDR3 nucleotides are TGTGCCAGCACCCTTGGGGCGGGAGGCACAGATACGCAGTATTTT. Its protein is CASTLGAGGTDTQYF.

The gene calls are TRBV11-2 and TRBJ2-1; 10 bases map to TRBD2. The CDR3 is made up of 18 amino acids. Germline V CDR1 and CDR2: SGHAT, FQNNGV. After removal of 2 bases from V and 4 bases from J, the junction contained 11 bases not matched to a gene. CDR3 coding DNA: TGTGCCAGCAGCTTAACCTTAGCGGGGGGCCCTACGTACAATGAGCAGTTCTTC. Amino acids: CASSLTLAGGPTYNEQFF.

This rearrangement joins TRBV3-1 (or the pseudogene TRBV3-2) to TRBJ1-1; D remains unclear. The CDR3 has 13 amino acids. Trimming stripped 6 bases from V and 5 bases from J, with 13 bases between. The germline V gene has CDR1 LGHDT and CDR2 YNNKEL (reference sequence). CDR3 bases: TGTGCCAGCAGTGGGAGAGGAGAGACTGAAGCTTTCTTT. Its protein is CASSGRGETEAFF.

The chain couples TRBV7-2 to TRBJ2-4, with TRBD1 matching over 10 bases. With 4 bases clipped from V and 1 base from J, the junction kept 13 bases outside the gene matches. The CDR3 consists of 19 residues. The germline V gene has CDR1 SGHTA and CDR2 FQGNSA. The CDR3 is CASSSPGQGLSGAKNIQYF. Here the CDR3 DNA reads TGTGCCAGCAGCTCCCCGGGACAGGGGTTATCGGGTGCCAAAAACATTCAGTACTTC.